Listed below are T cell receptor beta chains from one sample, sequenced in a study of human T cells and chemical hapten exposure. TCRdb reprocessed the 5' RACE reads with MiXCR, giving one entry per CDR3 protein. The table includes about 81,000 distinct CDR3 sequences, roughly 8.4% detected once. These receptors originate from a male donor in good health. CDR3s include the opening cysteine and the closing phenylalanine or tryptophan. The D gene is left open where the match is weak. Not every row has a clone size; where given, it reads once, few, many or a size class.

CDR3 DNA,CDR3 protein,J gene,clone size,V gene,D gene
TGTGCCAGCAGCCAAGGGGGTCTCCGGGGCCACACTGAAGCTTTCTTT,CASSQGGLRGHTEAFF,TRBJ1-1,few,TRBV4-2,.
TGCGCCAGCAGTCAATATCGCCCCGACGAGCAGTACTTC,CASSQYRPDEQYF,TRBJ2-7,many,TRBV23-1,.
TGTGCCAGCAGCCCAGGGAGCTATGGCTACACCTTC,CASSPGSYGYTF,TRBJ1-2,.,TRBV7-9,.
TGTGCCATCACAGAACAGGGCGACTATGGCTACACCTTC,CAITEQGDYGYTF,TRBJ1-2,.,TRBV10-3,.
TGCAGTGCTAGAGATATGGAGGGGGGCATGAACACTGAAGCTTTCTTT,CSARDMEGGMNTEAFF,TRBJ1-1,few,TRBV20-1,.
TGTGCCAGCAGTTTATTGGGACAGGGCAATTCACCCCTCCACTTT,CASSLLGQGNSPLHF,TRBJ1-6,.,TRBV12-3/TRBV12-4,TRBD1
TGTGCCAGCACTCAAAGTGCAGTGAACACTGAAGCTTTCTTT,CASTQSAVNTEAFF,TRBJ1-1,.,TRBV6-2/TRBV6-3,.
TGTGCCAGAAGTTCACAGAGGATTGCAACTAATGAAAAACTGTTTTTT,CARSSQRIATNEKLFF,TRBJ1-4,.,TRBV28,.
TGTGCCAGCAGCTTGGGGCAGGGGGCGCCTGGCTACACCTTC,CASSLGQGAPGYTF,TRBJ1-2,many,TRBV5-6,TRBD1
TGCAGTGCTCGTAGACAGGGAAGGTACGAGCAGTACTTC,CSARRQGRYEQYF,TRBJ2-7,.,TRBV20-1,TRBD1
TGTGCCAGCAGCTTAGACCGAGGACAGGAGTCCCACTTC,CASSLDRGQESHF,TRBJ2-7,.,TRBV7-6,TRBD1
TGTGCCAGCACGCCAGGGGAGTGGGACACTGAAGCTTTCTTT,CASTPGEWDTEAFF,TRBJ1-1,.,TRBV7-9,.
TGCAGTGCTAGACTAGCGGGGGGGCGACAAGAGACCCAGTACTTC,CSARLAGGRQETQYF,TRBJ2-5,many,TRBV20-1,TRBD2
TGTGCCAGCAGCACGGGGGTCGACAATGAGCAGTTCTTC,CASSTGVDNEQFF,TRBJ2-1,few,TRBV7-2,.
TGTGCCAGCAGTTACGCCCCAGGGGCAGGACGGGATGAGCAGTTCTTC,CASSYAPGAGRDEQFF,TRBJ2-1,few,TRBV6-2/TRBV6-3,.
TGCGCCAGCAGCTCGAGATTCACGTATTTT,CASSSRFTYF,TRBJ2-3,few,TRBV5-1,.
TGTGCCAGCCAGGCCGGTCGGCGCGAACAAGAGACCCAGTACTTC,CASQAGRREQETQYF,TRBJ2-5,.,TRBV6-6,.
TGTGCCAGCAGCTTGGAGACTGAAGCTTTCTTT,CASSLETEAFF,TRBJ1-1,few,TRBV5-6,.
TGTGCCAGCAGCTTAACCTACTCCAATTCACCCCTCCACTTT,CASSLTYSNSPLHF,TRBJ1-6,few,TRBV7-6,.
TGTGCCAGCAGCAAGACACTTAGTAGCACAGATACGCAGTATTTT,CASSKTLSSTDTQYF,TRBJ2-3,.,TRBV12-3/TRBV12-4,.
TGTGCCAGCAGACTCGGACAGGGGCGGAATCAGCCCCAGCATTTT,CASRLGQGRNQPQHF,TRBJ1-5,few,TRBV6-5,TRBD1
TGTGCCAGCAGGCGCGACAGGGCCCAAGAGACCCAGTACTTC,CASRRDRAQETQYF,TRBJ2-5,.,TRBV12-3/TRBV12-4,TRBD1